These 17 T cell receptor beta chains were all obtained from the same sample, sequenced in a study of vaccination effects on CD4 cells after COVID-19. Antigen-specific CD4+ T cell clonotypes were called by their expansion after viral peptide-pool culture in ViraFEST. When around 10 days of culture had elapsed, CD4+ T cells were isolated. Each participant received a vaccine that was either BNT162b2 or mRNA-1273, given as two doses. These receptors' antigens are unknown. Generated by immunoSEQ multiplex PCR, the TCRdb table keeps only in-frame clones and is missing some. The top ten clones hold roughly 16% of a sample with roughly 41,000 clones, 65% to 80% of them seen once. Here the sequenced sample was CD4+ T cells from PBMCs cultured with HCoV-OC43 spike peptides, taken after COVID-19 vaccination. Subset reported: HCoV-OC43 spike overlapping peptide pool stimulation. The receptor set was obtained from a human donor who received a COVID-19 vaccine.

The chain combines TRBV9 with TRBJ2-5, with D unresolved. The V gene's germline CDR1 is SGDLS and CDR2 YYNGEE. This CDR3 spans 13 amino acids. The V and J ends lost 4 bases and 5 bases respectively, with 12 bases between them. This chain's CDR3 is CASSSTIRETQYF. CDR3 DNA sequence: TGTGCCAGCAGCTCAACCATTCGGGAGACCCAGTACTTC. The full variable domain, rest sourced from reference TRBV9 and TRBJ2-5, is DSGVTQTPKHLITATGQRVTLRCSPRSGDLSVYWYQQSLDQGLQFLIQYYNGEERAKGNILERFSAQQFPDLHSELNLSSLELGDSALYFCASSSTIRETQYFGPGTRLLVL.

The rearrangement links TRBV6-5 to TRBJ2-7; 7 positions agree with TRBD2. V trimming: 2 bases; J trimming: 2 bases; junction bases outside the gene matches: 9. Germline lookup yields CDR1 MNHEY and CDR2 SVGAGI. The CDR3 consists of 16 residues. CDR3 residues: CASSYSGWEGPYEQYF. Here the CDR3 DNA reads TGTGCCAGCAGTTACAGTGGGTGGGAGGGCCCCTACGAGCAGTACTTC.

CDR3 sequence (DNA): TGCAGTGCTAGTCAGGGGTACAATGAGCAGTTCTTC. This gives the protein CSASQGYNEQFF. J is TRBJ2-1 and V is TRBV20-1; D possibly corresponds to TRBD1 (6 bases). V lost 3 bases and J 4 bases, leaving 7 bases between the germline ends. This CDR3 comprises 12 residues. Per the germline V gene, CDR1 is DFQATT and CDR2 is SNEGSKA (reference sequence).

The chain carries TRBV6-6 and TRBJ1-4; the D gene is possibly TRBD1 (5 bases). The V gene's germline CDR1 is MNHNY and CDR2 SVGAGI (reference sequence). This CDR3 spans 14 amino acids. With 3 bases removed from V and 8 bases from J, the gap between germline ends came to 13 bases. The CDR3 loop is CASSYGGVGEKLFF. Written as DNA, the CDR3 is TGTGCCAGCAGTTATGGGGGTGTGGGGGAAAAACTGTTTTTT.

The chain is built from TRBV19 and TRBJ2-1; 7 bases map to TRBD2. CDR1 and CDR2 (germline): LNHDA, SQIVND (reference sequence). The J segment lost 0 bases and the V segment lost 3 bases, leaving 2 bases of the junction unmatched. CDR3 length: 15 residues. CDR3 DNA: TGTGCCAGTAGTATCGGGACTATCTCCTACAATGAGCAGTTCTTC. Its protein is CASSIGTISYNEQFF.

V gene TRBV4-1 combines with J gene TRBJ1-4, with a weak D call TRBD1 (5 bases). This CDR3 region has 16 residues. The germline CDR1 and CDR2 sequences are MGHRA and YSYEKL. V dropped 1 base and J dropped 5 bases, with 14 bases sitting between them. DNA of the CDR3: TGCGCCAGCAGCCAAGCATTGGGACCAGGGAATGAAAAACTGTTTTTT. This codes for CASSQALGPGNEKLFF.

V is TRBV3-1 (or the pseudogene TRBV3-2) and J is TRBJ2-3; 7 bases are a match to TRBD2. V trimming: 2 bases; J trimming: 2 bases; junction bases outside the gene matches: 13. The CDR3 has 18 amino acids. Germline CDR1 reads LGHDT; CDR2 reads YNNKEL (reference sequence). The CDR3 spells CASSQLAAFTRSTDTQYF. The DNA of the CDR3 is TGTGCCAGCAGCCAACTAGCGGCATTTACTCGTTCCACAGATACGCAGTATTTT.

V is TRBV5-6 and J is TRBJ2-7, with unresolved D. Germline V gene sequence: CDR1 SGHDT, CDR2 YYEEEE. V was trimmed by 0 bases and J by 7 bases, leaving 14 bases between them. The CDR3 has 14 residues. This CDR3 is CASSLGPGLKEQYF. The CDR3 region has the DNA TGTGCCAGCAGCTTGGGGCCTGGCCTTAAAGAGCAGTACTTC.

V is TRBV19 and J is TRBJ2-2; 7 positions match TRBD1. The CDR3 extends over 13 amino acids. Germline loops: CDR1 LNHDA, CDR2 SQIVND (reference sequence). J gave up 5 bases and V 5 bases, and 2 bases lay outside the gene matches. The CDR3 sequence is CASSQQGTGELFF. The CDR3 DNA follows: TGTGCCAGTAGTCAACAGGGGACCGGGGAGCTGTTTTTT. The full variable domain, its missing parts supplied by reference TRBV19 and TRBJ2-2, is DGGITQSPKYLFRKEGQNVTLSCEQNLNHDAMYWYRQDPGQGLRLIYYSQIVNDFQKGDIAEGYSVSREKKESFPLTVTSAQKNPTAFYLCASSQQGTGELFFGEGSRLTVL.

V and J are TRBV2 and TRBJ1-5; the D gene is possibly TRBD1 (5 bases). The V gene's germline CDR1 is SNHLY and CDR2 FYNNEI. V lost 1 base and J lost 11, with 6 bases in between. This CDR3 is built from 11 residues. The DNA for the CDR3 is TGTGCCAGCAGTGAAGGGGGGACCCAGCATTTT. Translated, it gives CASSEGGTQHF.

The chain employs TRBV10-1 and TRBJ2-1; perhaps TRBD2 as D (6 bases). V was pared by 0 bases and J by 2 bases, with 8 bases between. CDR1 WNHNN and CDR2 SYGVQD come from the germline V gene (reference sequence). The CDR3 has 15 amino acids. CDR3 amino acids: CASSESGRTYNEQFF. CDR3 nucleotides: TGCGCCAGCAGTGAGTCCGGGAGAACCTACAATGAGCAGTTCTTC.

This chain connects TRBV7-6 to TRBJ1-4; D remains ambiguous. Trimming shortened V by 0 bases and J by 5 bases, and 19 bases separated the two germline ends. CDR1 is SGHVS, CDR2 FNYEAQ, per germline. The CDR3 has 18 amino acids. CDR3 DNA sequence: TGTGCCAGCAGCTTAGCTCTGAGAGCACCAAAGCGAAATGAAAAACTGTTTTTT. This encodes CASSLALRAPKRNEKLFF.

The rearrangement links TRBV3-1 (or the pseudogene TRBV3-2) to TRBJ1-2; D uncertain. CDR1 LGHDT and CDR2 YNNKEL come from the germline V gene (reference sequence). V lost 0 bases, J lost 6 bases, and 8 bases lay in between. The length of the CDR3 is 13 residues. As DNA, the CDR3 is TGTGCCAGCAGCCAAGATTATTTGGATGGCTACACCTTC. Its translation: CASSQDYLDGYTF.

The J gene is TRBJ2-7, the V gene TRBV12-5; D possibly corresponds to TRBD2 (7 bases). V shed 6 bases and J shed 5 bases, with 11 bases lying between them. The germline V gene encodes CDR1 LGHNT and CDR2 FRNRAP. CDR3 size: 12 residues. CDR3 coding DNA: TGTGCTAGTGGCAGCGGGACACACGAGCAGTACTTC. This codes for CASGSGTHEQYF.

The genes are TRBV6-5 and TRBJ2-7; D might be TRBD2 (6 bases). The CDR3 has 14 residues. Trimming pared 7 bases from V and 6 bases from J, leaving 19 bases between. Germline loops: CDR1 MNHEY, CDR2 SVGAGI. The chain's CDR3 is CASTRTTIIGEQYF. The CDR3 DNA reads as TGTGCCAGCACCCGGACTACTATAATCGGCGAGCAGTACTTC.

The chain has TRBV3-1 (or the pseudogene TRBV3-2) and TRBJ2-1, with D maybe TRBD1 (6 bases). Germline CDR1 reads LGHDT; CDR2 reads YNNKEL (reference sequence). The CDR3 totals 13 residues. Trimming pared 6 bases from V and 4 bases from J, leaving 10 bases between. CDR3 sequence (DNA): TGTGCCAGCAGACTTGGGACATACAATGAGCAGTTCTTC. Translation gives CASRLGTYNEQFF.

This chain connects TRBV2 to TRBJ1-2; weak D call: TRBD1 (5 bases). Germline V lookup: CDR1 SNHLY, CDR2 FYNNEI. There are 14 residues in the CDR3. The V gene lost 2 bases and the J gene lost 4 bases, with 11 bases spanning the gap. The CDR3 DNA sequence: TGTGCCAGCAGTGAATCTGGGGGGGGCTATGGCTACACCTTC. Protein: CASSESGGGYGYTF.